This TCR beta chain was sequenced during a study of T cell clonotyping in hematopoietic cell transplantation. Regarding this clone: Antigen: not known.

The CDR3 consists of 16 residues. V was pared by 0 bases and J by 2 bases, with 11 bases between. CDR1 and CDR2 from the germline V gene are ENHRY and SYGVKD. Sequencing used immunoSEQ multiplex PCR; TCRdb keeps in-frame clones, though not all of them. The sample has 9,000 to 13,000 clones, about 88% seen once. Recipients were bled about 28 days pretransplant and at posttransplant days 30, 100, 180. Findings and limits, study-wide: CD4 and CD8 repertoire contributions could not be separated without sorting. Pathologically expanded recipient clonotypes increased progressively from day 30 to day 180 as diversity fell.

Material: PBMCs, obtained 100 days after allogeneic stem cell transplant. The genes are TRBV10-3 and TRBJ1-5; D is unresolved. The TCR originated in a female patient aged 55-70 years who had an allogeneic stem cell transplant from an unrelated donor, so the T cells may come from the graft donor. Some clones in this sample may be carry-over from other donors' samples. CDR3 DNA: TGTGCCATCAGTGAGTCGTACTTCGGGGGCAATCAGCCCCAGCATTTT. Translated: CAISESYFGGNQPQHF.